This TCR beta chain was identified in a study of cytomegalovirus exposure and HLA in healthy donors. Trimming stripped 6 bases from V and 2 bases from J, with 8 bases between. CDR1 and CDR2 from the germline V gene are LNHDA and SQIVND (reference sequence). The CDR3 covers 13 residues. In the PCR, 60 Vbeta and 13 Jbeta primers were used. The data were produced by immunoSEQ multiplex PCR, yet TCRdb's version contains in-frame clones alone and is incomplete. The data hold about 96,000 clones, with around 74% observed a single time. Sequenced input: PBMCs. This clonotype originated in a female donor in good health and CMV-seropositive. This chain uses TRBV19 with TRBJ2-1; D gene unclear. The CDR3 spells CASSGVPYNEQFF. The CDR3 DNA follows: TGTGCCAGTAGCGGAGTACCCTACAATGAGCAGTTCTTC.